The T cell receptor (beta chain) described here comes from a study of cytomegalovirus exposure and HLA in healthy donors. Primers: 60 Vbeta forward and 13 Jbeta reverse. The protocol was immunoSEQ multiplex PCR, while the TCRdb copy is restricted to in-frame clones and leaves out a portion. The data hold some 78,000 clones, with 80% observed a single time. CDR1 and CDR2 from the germline V gene are SGHRS and YFSETQ. The CDR3 has 15 residues. Unmatched junction bases numbered 5, after V lost 4 bases and J lost 0 bases. The receptor was isolated from a man aged 45 to 65 in good health and CMV-seropositive. The specimen sequenced was PBMCs. V gene TRBV5-1 combines with J gene TRBJ1-2; TRBD1 aligns across 8 bases. The CDR3 loop reads CASSLWTGPNYGYTF. The CDR3 region has the DNA TGCGCCAGCAGCCTCTGGACAGGGCCTAACTATGGCTACACCTTC.